The rows below give T cell receptor beta chains drawn from one sample of a study of shared T cell receptors in the human thymus. The method was immunoSEQ multiplex PCR; TCRdb's version includes in-frame clones alone and lacks a portion of them. The data show 540,000 or so clones, 75% to 80% seen once. The same specimen was also included in a second study, on human thymus T cells.

The sequencing sample was made of thymocytes. These receptors were collected from a boy under two years old with a congenital heart defect. CDR3s include the opening cysteine and the closing phenylalanine or tryptophan. A D gene is named only where the DNA matches it firmly. Clone size appears in some rows only: once, few, many, or a class for an expanded clone.

. . TRBJ2-2 TRBV19 TGTGCCAGTAGCCAGCGACAGGCTGCCGTCGGGGAGCTGTTTTTT CASSQRQAAVGELFF
. . TRBJ2-7 TRBV11-3 TGTGCCAGCAGCTTAAGCGGGCCAAGCTCCTACGAGCAGTACTTC CASSLSGPSSYEQYF
TRBD1 once TRBJ1-4 TRBV5-6 TGTGCCAGCAGCCAGGACAGGGGGCTTGAAAAACTGTTTTTT CASSQDRGLEKLFF
. few TRBJ1-3 TRBV27 TGTGCCAGCAGTTTGGGGGGGGCTGCTGGAAACACCATATATTTT CASSLGGAAGNTIYF
. . TRBJ1-3 TRBV19 TGTGCCAGTAGTATTGGGGGCGACAAACTCTCTGGAAACACCATATATTTT CASSIGGDKLSGNTIYF
. . TRBJ2-4 TRBV6-5 TGTGCCAGCAGCAAGAAGGGGGGGTCAAACATTCAGTACTTC CASSKKGGSNIQYF
TRBD2 few TRBJ2-7 TRBV30 TGTGCCTGGAGTGTACACCCGGGGGGGGACGCCTCCTACGAGCAGTACTTC CAWSVHPGGDASYEQYF
TRBD2 . TRBJ2-7 TRBV5-1 TGCGCCAGCAGCACCCTGACTAGCGGGAGCGACGAGCAGTACTTC CASSTLTSGSDEQYF
TRBD2 . TRBJ2-7 TRBV28 TGTGCCAGCAGTCCAAAGGGACTAGCGGGAGGGCCGATGGTAGACGAGCAGTACTTC CASSPKGLAGGPMVDEQYF
TRBD2 . TRBJ2-1 TRBV10-3 TGTGCCATCAGCAGGGAGATAGCGGGAGTGAATTACAATGAGCAGTTCTTC CAISREIAGVNYNEQFF
TRBD1 . TRBJ1-2 TRBV2 TGTGCCAGCAAGGGGGGACAGGGAGTTGAGGATGGCTACACCTTC CASKGGQGVEDGYTF
. . TRBJ1-2 TRBV28 TGTGCCAGCAGTTTAGGTCCCAGGGACATCGTTGGCTACACCTTC CASSLGPRDIVGYTF
TRBD2 . TRBJ2-7 TRBV5-1 TGCGCCAGCAGCAAGTTTAAGGTAGCGGGAGCTTCCTCCTACGAGCAGTACTTC CASSKFKVAGASSYEQYF
TRBD1 . TRBJ2-1 TRBV4-2 TGTGCCAGCAGCCACCCAGGGGGCGAAGACAATGAGCAGTTCTTC CASSHPGGEDNEQFF
TRBD2 once TRBJ2-4 TRBV11-2 TGTGCCAGCAGCTTGGGACTAGCGGTCCTAGCCAAAAACATTCAGTACTTC CASSLGLAVLAKNIQYF
. . TRBJ2-7 TRBV4-2 TGTGCCAGCAGCCAAGAGGGCCAAAGTAGCTACGAGCAGTACTTC CASSQEGQSSYEQYF
. . TRBJ2-7 TRBV6-5 TGTGCCAGCAGCCCCGGGAGGGGGCGAAGGGGCGAGCAGTACTTC CASSPGRGRRGEQYF
. . TRBJ1-2 TRBV18 TGTGCCAGCTCACCGAACAGGAACTATGGCTACACCTTC CASSPNRNYGYTF
TRBD2 . TRBJ2-7 TRBV15 TGTGCCACCAGCAGAGACGGGGGAGGACAGGGGGGACTAGCGGGAGGGCGGCAGTACTTC CATSRDGGGQGGLAGGRQYF
. once TRBJ2-1 TRBV7-2 TGTGCCAGCAACACAGGGAGTCGTCTTTGCTACAATGAGCAGTTCTTC CASNTGSRLCYNEQFF
TRBD1 . TRBJ2-7 TRBV28 TGTGCCAGCAGGGGCCCCGGGACAGCCCCCTACGAGCAGTACTTC CASRGPGTAPYEQYF
TRBD2 . TRBJ2-7 TRBV28 TGTGCCAGCAGTTTGGGCCTAGCGGGAGGCGCCCCAACCTACGAGCAGTACTTC CASSLGLAGGAPTYEQYF
TRBD1 . TRBJ1-4 TRBV23-1 TGCGCCAGCAGTCAACCCGTCGGGACAGGGGGGGAAAAACTGTTTTTT CASSQPVGTGGEKLFF
TRBD2 . TRBJ2-7 TRBV9 TGTGCCAGCAGCGTAGAGGGACTAGCGGGAGCCCACGAGCAGTACTTC CASSVEGLAGAHEQYF
. . TRBJ2-1 TRBV2 TGTGCCAGCAGCGTCGGGTCGTACCTTTACAATGAGCAGTTCTTC CASSVGSYLYNEQFF
TRBD1 . TRBJ1-4 TRBV6-5 TGTGCCAGCAGTAGACAGGGGGTGGATGAAAAACTGTTTTTT CASSRQGVDEKLFF